A selection of T cell receptor beta chains follows, all from one sample in a study of blood T cell repertoires in COVID-19. The method was immunoSEQ multiplex PCR; TCRdb's version includes in-frame clones alone and lacks a portion of them. Of under 65,000 clones in the sample, more than 80% were seen once. The source material was peripheral blood. Receptors originate from a woman over 75 with active COVID-19. Each CDR3 is given with its conserved first and last residue. The D gene is left open where the match is weak. Expanded clones get a size class; other rows say once, few or many, or leave the size out.

j_call d_call v_call clone_size cdr3_nt cdr3_aa
TRBJ1-2 - TRBV3-1/TRBV3-2 - TGTGCCAGCAGCCTATCCCCTCCGGGACAAGCTGGCTACACCTTC CASSLSPPGQAGYTF
TRBJ1-5 - TRBV28 - TGTGCCAGCAGCTGGACAGACAACAATCAGCCCCAGCATTTT CASSWTDNNQPQHF
TRBJ2-5 TRBD2 TRBV2 - TGTGCCAGCAGTGAAGGTCTAGCGGGGGGATACCAAGAGACCCAGTACTTC CASSEGLAGGYQETQYF
TRBJ2-2 - TRBV6-5 - TGTGCCAGCAGTTACCCCCGACAGTCCCCCGGGGAGCTGTTTTTT CASSYPRQSPGELFF
TRBJ1-3 - TRBV6-1 - TGTGCCAGCAGTGATTTTGGGAGAAACTCTGGAAACACCATATATTTT CASSDFGRNSGNTIYF
TRBJ1-3 - TRBV5-1 - TGCGCCAGCAGCCAAACACAGGGTTCGGGAAACACCATATATTTT CASSQTQGSGNTIYF
TRBJ1-4 - TRBV30 - TGTGCCTGGAGTATACGGGAAAAACTGTTTTTT CAWSIREKLFF
TRBJ2-7 TRBD1 TRBV5-1 - TGCGCCAGCAGCCGGACAGGGGTCGAGCAGTACTTC CASSRTGVEQYF
TRBJ2-5 TRBD2 TRBV3-1/TRBV3-2 - TGTGCCAGCAGCCAAGATTCTAGCGGGGTGGAGACCCAGTACTTC CASSQDSSGVETQYF
TRBJ1-5 - TRBV11-2 few TGTGCCAGCAGCTTAGACGGGGATCAGCCCCAGCATTTT CASSLDGDQPQHF
TRBJ1-6 - TRBV28 - TGTGCCAGCAGGGCGGGCTCACCCCTCCACTTT CASRAGSPLHF
TRBJ1-6 - TRBV6-2/TRBV6-3 few TGTGCCAGCAGTTACGGGGAGGATAATTCACCCCTCCACTTT CASSYGEDNSPLHF
TRBJ1-3 TRBD1 TRBV18 - TGTGCCAGCTCTCCCACGGGACAGGCCTCTGGAAACACCATATATTTT CASSPTGQASGNTIYF
TRBJ1-4 - TRBV4-1 - TGCGCCAGCAGCCAGGACGGGGCAACTAATGAAAAACTGTTTTTT CASSQDGATNEKLFF
TRBJ2-2 TRBD1 TRBV24-1 - TGTGCCACCAGTGACCCCGACAGGGTCGGGGAGCTGTTTTTT CATSDPDRVGELFF
TRBJ1-1 - TRBV7-9 - TGTGCCAGCACCATTCAGGGGAAAACTGAAGCTTTCTTT CASTIQGKTEAFF
TRBJ1-3 - TRBV28 - TGTGCCAGCAGACTCACCGGGGGTGCTGGAAACACCATATATTTT CASRLTGGAGNTIYF
TRBJ1-5 - TRBV30 - TGTGCCTGGGGGGGGCCCTTTAGCAATCAGCCCCAGCATTTT CAWGGPFSNQPQHF
TRBJ1-5 TRBD1 TRBV6-6 few TGTGCCAGCAGTTACGGGACAGGGGAACAGCCCCAGCATTTT CASSYGTGEQPQHF
TRBJ1-6 - TRBV28 - TGTGCCAGCATCCTACAGGGCCGGAATTCACCCCTCCACTTT CASILQGRNSPLHF
TRBJ2-1 - TRBV7-6 - TGTGCCAGCAGCGTTAACCCCCCGAGGAATGAGCAGTTCTTC CASSVNPPRNEQFF
TRBJ2-5 TRBD2 TRBV29-1 - TGCAGCGTCACTGGGGGGGAGGGGTACCAAGAGACCCAGTACTTC CSVTGGEGYQETQYF
TRBJ2-3 TRBD2 TRBV24-1 once TGTGCCACCAGTGACTGGACTAGCGGTTACCCTAGCACAGATACGCAGTATTTT CATSDWTSGYPSTDTQYF
TRBJ2-1 TRBD2 TRBV5-4 few TGTGCCAGCAGCTGGCCGGGACTAGCGGCTGACAATGAGCAGTTCTTC CASSWPGLAADNEQFF
TRBJ2-3 - TRBV29-1 - TGCAGCACGCAGGGCCCAGATACGCAGTATTTT CSTQGPDTQYF
TRBJ2-4 - TRBV5-1 - TGCGCCAGCAGGATTAACCCCTCGGTGGCCAAAAACATTCAGTACTTC CASRINPSVAKNIQYF
TRBJ1-5 TRBD1 TRBV7-2 few TGTGCCAGCAGCTTGGACAGGCTACAGCCCCAGCATTTT CASSLDRLQPQHF
TRBJ1-6 TRBD1 TRBV5-1 - TGCGCCAGTAGGGACAGCAATTCACCCCTCCACTTT CASRDSNSPLHF
TRBJ1-3 TRBD1 TRBV19 - TGTGCCAGTAGACCCCCCACGACAGGGCGAAACACCATATATTTT CASRPPTTGRNTIYF
TRBJ1-5 TRBD1 TRBV2 few TGTGCCAGCAATACAGGGGCGGTTAGCAATCAGCCCCAGCATTTT CASNTGAVSNQPQHF
TRBJ1-2 - TRBV27 - TGTGCCAGCAGTTTCCGACAGTCGGGTGGCTACACCTTC CASSFRQSGGYTF
TRBJ1-1 TRBD1 TRBV5-1 - TGCGCCAGCAGCTACTCGACAGGGAGGAACACTGAAGCTTTCTTT CASSYSTGRNTEAFF
TRBJ1-1 - TRBV3-1/TRBV3-2 - TGTGCCAGCGGTCGGGAAACTGAAGCTTTCTTT CASGRETEAFF
TRBJ2-7 TRBD2 TRBV6-1 - TGTGCCAGCAGTGAAGCGGAAATAGCGGGAGATTACGAGCAGTACTTC CASSEAEIAGDYEQYF
TRBJ2-1 TRBD2 TRBV10-3 - TGTGCCATCAGTGAGTCTGGGACTAGCGGAGCCTACAATGAGCAGTTCTTC CAISESGTSGAYNEQFF
TRBJ2-3 TRBD2 TRBV2 - TGTGCCAGCAGTGAGCTACTAGCGGGGGGGCTCGATACGCAGTATTTT CASSELLAGGLDTQYF
TRBJ2-1 TRBD2 TRBV18 - TGTGCCAGCTCACTAGGGACTAGCGGGCACAATGAGCAGTTCTTC CASSLGTSGHNEQFF
TRBJ2-7 TRBD2 TRBV28 - TGTGCCAGCACAAGGACTAGCGGGAGGTACGAGCAGTACTTC CASTRTSGRYEQYF
TRBJ2-5 TRBD2 TRBV6-5 - TGTGCCAGCAGTAAACTAGCGGGGGAAGAGACCCAGTACTTC CASSKLAGEETQYF
TRBJ1-5 - TRBV19 - TGTGCCAGTAGACAGGGTTGGAGACAGCCCCAGCATTTT CASRQGWRQPQHF
TRBJ2-1 TRBD1 TRBV5-1 - TGCGCCAGCAGCTTGACACCGACAGGGGGAAACAATGAGCAGTTCTTC CASSLTPTGGNNEQFF
TRBJ1-2 - TRBV6-5 - TGTGCCAGCAGTCTCACAGCCCTCAGCTATGGCTACACCTTC CASSLTALSYGYTF
TRBJ2-2 - TRBV4-2 few TGTGCCAGCAGCCAAGATTTGGCAGAACACACCGGGGAGCTGTTTTTT CASSQDLAEHTGELFF
TRBJ2-5 - TRBV5-8 - TGTGCCGGCCGTGACGGGGGAAGAGCCCAAGAGACCCAGTACTTC CAGRDGGRAQETQYF
TRBJ2-5 - TRBV5-1 few TGCGCCAGCAGCTCTCAAGAGACCCAGTACTTC CASSSQETQYF
TRBJ1-3 TRBD1 TRBV19 - TGTGCCAGTAGGCACACAGGGGAAGCTGGAAACACCATATATTTT CASRHTGEAGNTIYF
TRBJ1-5 - TRBV10-1 few TGCGCCAGCAGTGAAGGCCAGGGGCTTGGTCAGCCCCAGCATTTT CASSEGQGLGQPQHF
TRBJ2-1 - TRBV11-2 - TGTGCCAGCAGGGATGGCAGCGGGTTGAATGAGCAGTTCTTC CASRDGSGLNEQFF
TRBJ1-6 - TRBV3-1/TRBV3-2 - TGTGCCAGCAGCCAAGACAGGGCTCGGCCACCCCTCCACTTT CASSQDRARPPLHF
TRBJ2-3 TRBD1 TRBV10-1 few TGCGCCAGCAGTGACCCTCGACAGGGTTTTGCAGATACGCAGTATTTT CASSDPRQGFADTQYF
TRBJ1-4 TRBD1 TRBV4-2 - TGTGCCAGCAGCCAAGATCCCCAGGGGGCTAATGAAAAACTGTTTTTT CASSQDPQGANEKLFF
TRBJ2-7 TRBD2 TRBV28 - TGTGCCAGCGGCCTCGGGGGAGCTAGCGGGACCGTGGGCGAGCAGTACTTC CASGLGGASGTVGEQYF
TRBJ2-1 TRBD2 TRBV3-1/TRBV3-2 - TGTGCCAGCAGCCAAGAAACTAGCGGCAATGAGCAGTTCTTC CASSQETSGNEQFF
TRBJ2-2 TRBD1 TRBV24-1 once TGTGCCACCAGTGACCCGATTCGACAGGGGATGAACACCGGGGAGCTGTTTTTT CATSDPIRQGMNTGELFF
TRBJ1-1 - TRBV25-1 once TGTGCCAGCAGTGCCGGGGTAGGGACTGAAGCTTTCTTT CASSAGVGTEAFF
TRBJ2-5 TRBD2 TRBV5-1 - TGCGCCAGCAGCTTGGGGCTAGCGGGGGACATCCAAGAGACCCAGTACTTC CASSLGLAGDIQETQYF
TRBJ2-1 TRBD2 TRBV18 - TGTGCCAGCTCACCCCTCTTCAGCGGGGGGGCCGGGAATGAGCAGTTCTTC CASSPLFSGGAGNEQFF
TRBJ2-7 - TRBV10-3 - TGTGCCATCAGTGAGTTACAGGGCTCCTACGAGCAGTACTTC CAISELQGSYEQYF
TRBJ1-4 - TRBV6-5 once TGTGCCAGCGCAAGCGGGGTGATGGGTGAAAAACTGTTTTTT CASASGVMGEKLFF